The sequence of this TCR beta chain was determined in a study of control samples from healthy donors and cancer patients (dated by TCRdb to about 2020). A word on this clone: The clone's antigen remains unknown. No per-base quality is available; no much larger clone lies one base away.

There are 15 amino acids in the CDR3, from cysteine to phenylalanine inclusive. Only the CDR3 region is kept as DNA, spanning 45 bases read in frame from base 1. The junction shows trimming of 2 bases on V and 1 base on J, and the gene matches do not reach 1 base of it. CDR1 and CDR2 are read off the germline V gene (reference sequence) as LGHDT and YNNKEL. Library construction relied on the immunoSEQ multiplex PCR assay. In TCRdb, the immuneACCESS table is reduced to in-frame sequences with V and J assigned. These tables do not hold every clone; where another copy was compared, an unresolved V gene accounts for under half, and the others remain unexplained. The sample table contains roughly 200,000 clones; only one count was recorded for around 94% of them. The leading ten clones occupy about 1.4% of the sample.

The chain uses TRBV3-1 (or the pseudogene TRBV3-2) and TRBJ2-2; 7 bases in the junction line up with TRBD1. The receptor was isolated from a man aged 45-60 years in good health. Input material: blood. The DNA sequence is TGTGCCAGCAGCCAACGACAGGGGAACACCGGGGAGCTGTTTTTT. Translated, it gives CASSQRQGNTGELFF.